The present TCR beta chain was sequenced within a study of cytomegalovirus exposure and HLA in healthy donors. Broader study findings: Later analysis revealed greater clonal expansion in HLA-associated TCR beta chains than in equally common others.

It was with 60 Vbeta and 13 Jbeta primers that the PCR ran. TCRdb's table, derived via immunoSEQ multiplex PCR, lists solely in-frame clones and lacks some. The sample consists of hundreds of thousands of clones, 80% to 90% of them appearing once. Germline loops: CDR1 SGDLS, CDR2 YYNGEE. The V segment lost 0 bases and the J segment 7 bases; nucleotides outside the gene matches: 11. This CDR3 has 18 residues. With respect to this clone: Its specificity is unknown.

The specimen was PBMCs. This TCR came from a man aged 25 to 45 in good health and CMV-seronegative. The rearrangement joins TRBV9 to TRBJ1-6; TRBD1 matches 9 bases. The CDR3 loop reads CASSVAEGQGSRNSPLHF. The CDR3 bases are TGTGCCAGCAGCGTAGCCGAGGGACAGGGTAGTAGAAATTCACCCCTCCACTTT.